The source of this T cell receptor beta chain is a study of control samples from healthy donors and cancer patients. In germline, CDR1 is SGHRS, CDR2 YFSETQ. The CDR3 is made up of 14 amino acids. Trimming removed 4 bases from V and 2 bases from J, with 10 bases in between. Sequencing was performed with immunoSEQ multiplex PCR; in TCRdb, only in-frame clones are kept and a portion is missing. The table includes 170,000 or so clones, over 85% detected once. The receptor was derived from a man aged 25-45 years in good health. V gene TRBV5-1 combines with J gene TRBJ1-3; no reliable D call. The sequencing sample was made of blood. The CDR3 region has the DNA TGCGCCAGCAGCGAATGGACGGCTGGAAACACCATATATTTT. Its translation: CASSEWTAGNTIYF.